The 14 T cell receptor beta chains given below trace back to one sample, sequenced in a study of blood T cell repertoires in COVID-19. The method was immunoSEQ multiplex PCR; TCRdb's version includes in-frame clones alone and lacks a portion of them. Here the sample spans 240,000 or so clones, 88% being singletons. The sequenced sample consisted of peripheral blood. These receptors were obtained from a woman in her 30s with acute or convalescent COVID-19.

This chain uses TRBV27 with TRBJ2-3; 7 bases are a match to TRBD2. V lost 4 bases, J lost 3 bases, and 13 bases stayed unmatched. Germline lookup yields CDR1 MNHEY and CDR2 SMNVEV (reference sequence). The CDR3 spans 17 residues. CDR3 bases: TGTGCCAGCAGTTCTACCTGGGGGGGAGGTTGGACAGATACGCAGTATTTT. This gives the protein CASSSTWGGGWTDTQYF.

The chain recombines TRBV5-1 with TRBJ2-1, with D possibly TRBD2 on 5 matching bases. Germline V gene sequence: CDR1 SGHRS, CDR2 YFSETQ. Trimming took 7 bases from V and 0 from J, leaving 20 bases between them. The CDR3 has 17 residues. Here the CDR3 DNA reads TGCGCCAGCGTGTCTAGCTCGCCCTCGAGCTCCTACAATGAGCAGTTCTTC. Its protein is CASVSSSPSSSYNEQFF.

The CDR3 region is CASSQRGVMNTEAFF. CDR3 nucleotide sequence: TGTGCCAGCAGCCAGCGGGGAGTGATGAACACTGAAGCTTTCTTT. The rearrangement links TRBV4-2 to TRBJ1-1; D is ambiguous. Germline values: CDR1 LGHNA, CDR2 YNFKEQ. This CDR3 is 15 amino acids long. Trimming took off 3 bases at V and 0 bases at J, with 11 bases between the two ends.

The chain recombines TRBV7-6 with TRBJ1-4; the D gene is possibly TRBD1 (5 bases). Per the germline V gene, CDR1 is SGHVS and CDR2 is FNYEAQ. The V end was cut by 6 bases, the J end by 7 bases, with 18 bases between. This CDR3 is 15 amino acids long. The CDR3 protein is CASSPQAREGEKLFF. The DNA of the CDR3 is TGTGCCAGCAGTCCTCAAGCCAGGGAGGGTGAAAAACTGTTTTTT.

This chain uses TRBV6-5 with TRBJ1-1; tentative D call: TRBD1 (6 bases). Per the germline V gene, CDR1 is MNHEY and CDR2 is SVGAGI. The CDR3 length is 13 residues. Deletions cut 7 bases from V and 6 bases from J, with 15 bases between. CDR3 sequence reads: CASKDGGAAEAFF. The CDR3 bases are TGTGCCAGCAAGGATGGGGGGGCAGCTGAAGCTTTCTTT.

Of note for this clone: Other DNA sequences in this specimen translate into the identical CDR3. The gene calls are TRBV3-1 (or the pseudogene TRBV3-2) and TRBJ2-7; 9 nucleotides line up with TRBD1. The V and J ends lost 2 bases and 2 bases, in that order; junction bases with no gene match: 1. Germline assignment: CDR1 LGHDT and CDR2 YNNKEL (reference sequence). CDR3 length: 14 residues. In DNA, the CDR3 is TGTGCCAGCAGCCAACGACAGGGGGCCTACGAGCAGTACTTC. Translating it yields CASSQRQGAYEQYF.

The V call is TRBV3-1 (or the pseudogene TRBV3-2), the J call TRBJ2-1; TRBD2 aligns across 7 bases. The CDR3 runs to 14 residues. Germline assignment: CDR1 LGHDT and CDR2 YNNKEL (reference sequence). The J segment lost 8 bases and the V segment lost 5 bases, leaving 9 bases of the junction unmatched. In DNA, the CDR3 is TGTGCCAGCAGCAGACTAGCTCTGAGCCATGAGCAGTTCTTC. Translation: CASSRLALSHEQFF.

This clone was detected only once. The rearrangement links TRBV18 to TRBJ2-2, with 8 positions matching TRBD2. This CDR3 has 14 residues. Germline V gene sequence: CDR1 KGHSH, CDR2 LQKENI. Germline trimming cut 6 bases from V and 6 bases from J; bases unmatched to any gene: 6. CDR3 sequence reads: CASSTGLGAGELFF. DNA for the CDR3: TGTGCCAGCTCGACGGGACTAGGTGCCGGGGAGCTGTTTTTT. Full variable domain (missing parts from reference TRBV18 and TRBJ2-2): NAGVMQNPRHLVRRRGQEARLRCSPMKGHSHVYWYRQLPEEGLKFMVYLQKENIIDESGMPKERFSAEFPKEGPSILRIQQVVRGDSAAYFCASSTGLGAGELFFGEGSRLTVL.

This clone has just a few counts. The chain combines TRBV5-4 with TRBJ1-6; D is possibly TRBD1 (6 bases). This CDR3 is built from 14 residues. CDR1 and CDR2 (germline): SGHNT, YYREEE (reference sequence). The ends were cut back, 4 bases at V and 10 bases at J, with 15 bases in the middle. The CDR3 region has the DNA TGTGCCAGCAGCATCAGGGGAAGGGGATCACCCCTCCACTTT. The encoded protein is CASSIRGRGSPLHF.

The CDR3 is CSVDTGDPNTGELFF. As DNA, the CDR3 is TGCAGCGTGGACACAGGGGACCCGAACACCGGGGAGCTGTTTTTT. The chain is built from TRBV29-1 and TRBJ2-2; 7 bases agree with TRBD1. The CDR3 totals 15 residues. Germline values: CDR1 SQVTM, CDR2 ANQGSEA. After removal of 6 bases from V and 0 bases from J, the junction contained 7 bases not matched to a gene.

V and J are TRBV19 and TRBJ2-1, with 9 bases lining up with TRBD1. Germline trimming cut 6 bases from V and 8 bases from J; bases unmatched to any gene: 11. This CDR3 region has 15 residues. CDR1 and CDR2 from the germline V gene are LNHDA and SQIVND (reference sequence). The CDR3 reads CASRRPGTGKDEQFF. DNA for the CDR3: TGTGCCAGTAGACGTCCCGGGACAGGGAAAGATGAGCAGTTCTTC.

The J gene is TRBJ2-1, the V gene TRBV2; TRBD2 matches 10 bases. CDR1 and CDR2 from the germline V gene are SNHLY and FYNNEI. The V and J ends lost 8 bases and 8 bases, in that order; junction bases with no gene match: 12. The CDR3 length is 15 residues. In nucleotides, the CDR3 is TGTGCCAGCGGTCCCCTAGCGGGAGAGTCCCATGAGCAGTTCTTC. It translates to CASGPLAGESHEQFF.

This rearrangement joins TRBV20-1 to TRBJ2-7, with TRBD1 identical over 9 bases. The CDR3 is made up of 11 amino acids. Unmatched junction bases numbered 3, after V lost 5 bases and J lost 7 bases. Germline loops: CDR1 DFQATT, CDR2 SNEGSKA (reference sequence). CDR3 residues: CSALTGGEQYF. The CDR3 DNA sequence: TGCAGTGCTTTGACAGGGGGAGAGCAGTACTTC.

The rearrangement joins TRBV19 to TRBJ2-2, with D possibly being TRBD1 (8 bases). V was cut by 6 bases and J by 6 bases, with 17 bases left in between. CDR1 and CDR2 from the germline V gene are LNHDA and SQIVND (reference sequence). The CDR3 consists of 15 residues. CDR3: CASRQQGGVAGELFF. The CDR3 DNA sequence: TGTGCCAGTAGGCAACAGGGGGGGGTTGCCGGGGAGCTGTTTTTT.